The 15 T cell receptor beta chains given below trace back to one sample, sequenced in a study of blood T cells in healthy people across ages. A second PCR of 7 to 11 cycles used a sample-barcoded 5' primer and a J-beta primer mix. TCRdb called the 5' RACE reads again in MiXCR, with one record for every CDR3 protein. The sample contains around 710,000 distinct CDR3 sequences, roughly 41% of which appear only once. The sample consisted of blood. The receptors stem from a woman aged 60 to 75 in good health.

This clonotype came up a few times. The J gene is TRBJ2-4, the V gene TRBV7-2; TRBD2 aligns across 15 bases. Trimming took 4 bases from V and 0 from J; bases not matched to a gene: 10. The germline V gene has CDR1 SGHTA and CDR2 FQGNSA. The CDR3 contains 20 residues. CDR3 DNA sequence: TGTGCCAGCAGCTACCCCAGGACTAGCGGGAGGGCTGGAGCCAAAAACATTCAGTACTTC. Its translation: CASSYPRTSGRAGAKNIQYF. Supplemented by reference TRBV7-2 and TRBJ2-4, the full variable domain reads GAGVSQSPSNKVTEKGKDVELRCDPISGHTALYWYRQSLGQGLEFLIYFQGNSAPDKSGLPSDRFSAERTGGSVSTLTIQRTQQEDSAVYLCASSYPRTSGRAGAKNIQYFGAGTRLSVL.

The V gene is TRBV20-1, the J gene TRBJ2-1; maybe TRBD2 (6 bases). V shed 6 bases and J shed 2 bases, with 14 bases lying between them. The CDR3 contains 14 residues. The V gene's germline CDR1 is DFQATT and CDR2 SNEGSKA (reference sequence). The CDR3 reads CSAAGSPPYNEQFF. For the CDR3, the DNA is TGCAGTGCAGCCGGGAGCCCCCCCTACAATGAGCAGTTCTTC.

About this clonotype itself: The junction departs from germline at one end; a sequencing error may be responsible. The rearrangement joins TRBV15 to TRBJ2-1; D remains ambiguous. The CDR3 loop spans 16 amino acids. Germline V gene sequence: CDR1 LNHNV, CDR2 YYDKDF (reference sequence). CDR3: CATSRDVRSRSHEQFF. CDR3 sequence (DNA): TGTGCCACCAGCAGAGATGTTCGGTCCAGATCGCATGAACAGTTCTTC. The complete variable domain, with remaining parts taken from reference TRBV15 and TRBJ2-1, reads DAMVIQNPRYQVTQFGKPVTLSCSQTLNHNVMYWYQQKSSQAPKLLFHYYDKDFNNEADTPDNFQSRRPNTSFCFLDIRSPGLGDTAMYLCATSRDVRSRSHEQFFGPGTRLTVL.

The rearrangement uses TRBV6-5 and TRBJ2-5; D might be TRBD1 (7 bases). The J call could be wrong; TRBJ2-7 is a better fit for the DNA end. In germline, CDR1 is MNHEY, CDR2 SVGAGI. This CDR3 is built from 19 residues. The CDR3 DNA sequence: TGTGCCAGCAGTTATCCCCCAGGGGGGCTCGGTCACTGGGGATACGAGCAGTACTTC. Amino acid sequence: CASSYPPGGLGHWGYEQYF.

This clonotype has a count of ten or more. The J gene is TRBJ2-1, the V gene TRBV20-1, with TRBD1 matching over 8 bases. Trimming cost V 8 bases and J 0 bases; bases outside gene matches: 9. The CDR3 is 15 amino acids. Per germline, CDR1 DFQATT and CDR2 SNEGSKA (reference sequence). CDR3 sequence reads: CSTRGRLNSYNEQFF. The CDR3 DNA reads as TGCAGTACCAGGGGGCGGCTAAACTCCTACAATGAGCAGTTCTTC.

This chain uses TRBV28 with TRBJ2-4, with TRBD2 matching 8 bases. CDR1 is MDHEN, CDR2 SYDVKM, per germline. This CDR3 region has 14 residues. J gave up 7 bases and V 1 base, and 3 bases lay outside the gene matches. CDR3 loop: CASSLFPGGNIQYF. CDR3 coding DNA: TGTGCCAGCAGTTTATTCCCGGGGGGGAACATTCAGTACTTC. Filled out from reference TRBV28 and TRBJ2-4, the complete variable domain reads DVKVTQSSRYLVKRTGEKVFLECVQDMDHENMFWYRQDPGLGLRLIYFSYDVKMKEKGDIPEGYSVSREKKERFSLILESASTNQTSMYLCASSLFPGGNIQYFGAGTRLSVL.

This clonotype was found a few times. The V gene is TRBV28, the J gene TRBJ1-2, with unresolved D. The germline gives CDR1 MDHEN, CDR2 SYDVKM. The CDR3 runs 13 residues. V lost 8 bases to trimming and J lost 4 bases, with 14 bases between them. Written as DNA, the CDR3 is TGTGCCAGCGATCCGATACGAGGCTATGGCTACACCTTC. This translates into CASDPIRGYGYTF.

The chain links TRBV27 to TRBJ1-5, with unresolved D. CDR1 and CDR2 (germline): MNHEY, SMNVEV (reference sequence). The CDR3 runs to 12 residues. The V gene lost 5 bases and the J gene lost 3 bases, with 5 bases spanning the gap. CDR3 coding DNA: TGTGCCAGCAGTCGCGTCAATCAGCCCCAGCATTTT. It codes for CASSRVNQPQHF.

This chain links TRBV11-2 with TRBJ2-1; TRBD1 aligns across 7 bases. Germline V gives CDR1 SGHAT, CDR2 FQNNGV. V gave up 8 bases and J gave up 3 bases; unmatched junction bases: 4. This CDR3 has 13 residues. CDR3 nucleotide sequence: TGTGCCAGCCAGGGACAGATCTACAATGAGCAGTTCTTC. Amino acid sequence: CASQGQIYNEQFF.

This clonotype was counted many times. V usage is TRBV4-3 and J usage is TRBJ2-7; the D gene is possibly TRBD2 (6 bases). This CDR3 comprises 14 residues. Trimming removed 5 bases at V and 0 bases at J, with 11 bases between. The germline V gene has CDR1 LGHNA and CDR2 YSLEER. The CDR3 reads CASSERVFSYEQYF. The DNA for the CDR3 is TGCGCCAGCAGCGAGCGGGTATTCTCCTACGAGCAGTACTTC.

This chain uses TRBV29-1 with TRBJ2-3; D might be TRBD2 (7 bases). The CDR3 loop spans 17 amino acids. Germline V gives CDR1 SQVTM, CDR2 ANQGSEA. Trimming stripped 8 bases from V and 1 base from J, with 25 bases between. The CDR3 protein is CSFGGGGDSARTDTQYF. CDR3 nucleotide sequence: TGCAGCTTTGGGGGGGGCGGGGACTCTGCACGCACAGATACGCAGTATTTT.

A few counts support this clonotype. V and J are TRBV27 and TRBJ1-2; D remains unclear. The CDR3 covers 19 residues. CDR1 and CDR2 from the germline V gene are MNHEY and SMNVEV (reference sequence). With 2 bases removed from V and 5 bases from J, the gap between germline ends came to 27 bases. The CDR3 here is CASSLVAPLSQAQSYGYTF. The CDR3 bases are TGTGCCAGCAGTTTAGTAGCCCCCCTTAGTCAGGCGCAATCGTATGGCTACACCTTC.

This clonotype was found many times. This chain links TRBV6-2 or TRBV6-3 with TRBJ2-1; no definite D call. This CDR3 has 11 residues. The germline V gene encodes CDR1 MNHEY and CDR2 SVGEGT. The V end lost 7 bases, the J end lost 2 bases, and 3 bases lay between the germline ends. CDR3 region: CASNTYNEQFF. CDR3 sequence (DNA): TGTGCCAGCAATACCTACAATGAGCAGTTCTTC.

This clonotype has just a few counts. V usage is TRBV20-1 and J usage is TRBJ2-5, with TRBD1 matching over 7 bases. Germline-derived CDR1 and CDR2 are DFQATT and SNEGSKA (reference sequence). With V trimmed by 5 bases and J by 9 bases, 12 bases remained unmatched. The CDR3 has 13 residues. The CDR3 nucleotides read TGCAGTGCTCCGACAGGGAGTTTGGGGGCCCAGTACTTC. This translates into CSAPTGSLGAQYF.

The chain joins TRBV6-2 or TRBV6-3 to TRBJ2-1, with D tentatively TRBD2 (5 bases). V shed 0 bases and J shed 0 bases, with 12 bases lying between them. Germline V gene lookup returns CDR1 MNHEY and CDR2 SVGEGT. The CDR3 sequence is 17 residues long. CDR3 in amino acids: CASSYSEGLRSYNEQFF. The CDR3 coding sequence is TGTGCCAGCAGTTACTCAGAGGGCCTACGCTCCTACAATGAGCAGTTCTTC.